The 12 T cell receptor beta chains presented below share a single source sample, sequenced in a study of cytomegalovirus exposure and HLA in healthy donors. The protocol was immunoSEQ multiplex PCR, while the TCRdb copy is restricted to in-frame clones and leaves out a portion. The sample yields roughly 79,000 clones, 93% seen once. Material: PBMCs. The origin of the receptors is a young man in good health and CMV-seronegative.

The rearrangement joins TRBV27 to TRBJ1-2, with 8 bases aligning to TRBD1. The germline V gene has CDR1 MNHEY and CDR2 SMNVEV (reference sequence). The V segment lost 6 bases and the J segment 6 bases; nucleotides outside the gene matches: 15. This CDR3 has 16 residues. CDR3 protein: CASSRLGGQGADGYTF. The CDR3 bases are TGTGCCAGCAGCCGGTTAGGGGGGCAGGGGGCGGATGGCTACACCTTC.

This chain connects TRBV4-2 to TRBJ1-3; D may be TRBD1 (5 bases). This CDR3 region has 14 residues. The germline V gene encodes CDR1 LGHNA and CDR2 YNFKEQ. The V end was cut by 0 bases, the J end by 4 bases, with 7 bases between. The CDR3 sequence is CASSQDSGGNTIYF. For the CDR3, the DNA is TGTGCCAGCAGCCAAGATTCAGGGGGAAACACCATATATTTT.

The chain has TRBV6-5 and TRBJ2-7; a weak D match, TRBD2 (6 bases). V was cut by 0 bases and J by 0 bases, with 12 bases left in between. CDR3 size: 16 residues. CDR1 and CDR2 (germline): MNHEY, SVGAGI. Here the CDR3 DNA reads TGTGCCAGCAGTTACTCGACCATGCGGGGCTCCTACGAGCAGTACTTC. Its translation: CASSYSTMRGSYEQYF.

The chain combines TRBV19 with TRBJ1-1; D is perhaps TRBD1 (5 bases). V was trimmed by 8 bases and J by 4 bases, leaving 14 bases between them. The CDR3 sequence is 13 residues long. The germline gives CDR1 LNHDA, CDR2 SQIVND (reference sequence). CDR3 sequence reads: CASPSPGGTEAFF. The CDR3 DNA reads TGTGCCAGTCCCTCTCCCGGGGGCACTGAAGCTTTCTTT.

This clone was observed once. This chain joins TRBV9 and TRBJ1-3, with 10 bases that match TRBD1. CDR1 and CDR2 from the germline V gene are SGDLS and YYNGEE. This CDR3 is built from 17 residues. V was pared by 0 bases and J by 1 base, with 4 bases of the junction left unmatched. The CDR3 nucleotides read TGTGCCAGCAGCGTAGAGGGACAGGGGTGGTCTGGAAACACCATATATTTT. It specifies CASSVEGQGWSGNTIYF.

This clone was counted a single time. The genes are TRBV28 and TRBJ2-7; 8 nucleotides match TRBD1. The CDR3 covers 15 residues. Unmatched junction bases numbered 6, after V lost 5 bases and J lost 0 bases. Germline V gene data show CDR1 as MDHEN and CDR2 as SYDVKM. CDR3 bases: TGTGCCAGCAGTCGCAGGGGGCCAAGCTCCTACGAGCAGTACTTC. It encodes CASSRRGPSSYEQYF.

The CDR3 DNA reads as TGTGCCAGCAGCTTGGCACCTAAGGAGGAAAAACTGTTTTTT. Translation: CASSLAPKEEKLFF. The V and J genes are TRBV13 and TRBJ1-4; D gene ambiguous. The CDR3 consists of 14 residues. V lost 3 bases, J lost 8 bases, and 13 bases lay in between. The germline CDR1 and CDR2 sequences are PRHDT and FYEKMQ (reference sequence).

The chain combines TRBV5-4 with TRBJ2-1; 7 bases line up with TRBD1. Germline CDR1 reads SGHNT; CDR2 reads YYREEE (reference sequence). Unmatched junction bases numbered 12, after V lost 6 bases and J lost 6 bases. CDR3 length equals 15 residues. The CDR3 sequence: CASTTDRRLSNEQFF. The CDR3 nucleotides read TGTGCCAGCACCACGGACAGGCGTTTAAGCAATGAGCAGTTCTTC.

The V and J genes are TRBV30 and TRBJ1-4, with 7 bases fitting TRBD1. J lost 7 bases, V lost 1 base, and 6 bases had no gene match. From germline, CDR1 is GTSNPN and CDR2 SVGIG (reference sequence). The CDR3 loop spans 14 amino acids. The CDR3 loop is CAWSDRGEFEKLFF. The CDR3 DNA reads as TGTGCCTGGAGTGACAGGGGTGAATTTGAAAAACTGTTTTTT.

The CDR3 here is CASRAPGQGSYGYTF. CDR3 DNA: TGTGCCAGCAGGGCTCCGGGACAGGGGTCTTATGGCTACACCTTC. This chain joins TRBV7-8 and TRBJ1-2; 10 bases are shared with TRBD1. V lost 6 bases to trimming and J lost 5 bases; unmatched junction nucleotides: 9. The CDR3 has 15 residues. Germline V gene lookup returns CDR1 SGHVS and CDR2 FQNEAQ. Variable domain in full (rest from reference TRBV7-8 and TRBJ1-2): GAGVSQSPRYKVAKRGQDVALRCDPISGHVSLFWYQQALGQGPEFLTYFQNEAQLDKSGLPSDRFFAERPEGSVSTLKIQRTQQEDSAVYLCASRAPGQGSYGYTFGSGTRLTVV.

The chain recombines TRBV6-1 with TRBJ1-6; D is unclear. The V end lost 9 bases, the J end lost 5 bases, and 14 bases lay between the germline ends. This CDR3 has 14 residues. The germline V gene has CDR1 MNHNS and CDR2 SASEGT. CDR3 loop: CARSSGENNSPLHF. CDR3 in DNA: TGTGCCAGATCCAGCGGGGAAAATAATTCACCCCTCCACTTT.

The chain recombines TRBV6-6 with TRBJ2-7, with 7 bases that match TRBD1. Germline values: CDR1 MNHNY, CDR2 SVGAGI (reference sequence). The ends lost 5 bases at V and 3 bases at J; junction bases unmatched: 10. The CDR3 covers 15 residues. CDR3 bases: TGTGCCAGCAGTCGCCCGGGACAGATCAACTACGAGCAGTACTTC. This sequence encodes CASSRPGQINYEQYF.